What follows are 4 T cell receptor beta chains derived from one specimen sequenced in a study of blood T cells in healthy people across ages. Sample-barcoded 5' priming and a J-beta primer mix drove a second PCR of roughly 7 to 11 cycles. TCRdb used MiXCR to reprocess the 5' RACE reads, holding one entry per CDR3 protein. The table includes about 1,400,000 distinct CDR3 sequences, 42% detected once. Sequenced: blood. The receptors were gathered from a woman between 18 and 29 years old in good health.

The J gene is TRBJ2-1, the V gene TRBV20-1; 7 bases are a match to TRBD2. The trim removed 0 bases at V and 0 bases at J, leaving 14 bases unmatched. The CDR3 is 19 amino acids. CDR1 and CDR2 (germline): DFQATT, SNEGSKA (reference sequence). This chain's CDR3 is CSARDLTLGGGTSYNEQFF. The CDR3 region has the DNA TGCAGTGCTAGAGACCTAACTCTAGGCGGGGGTACCTCCTACAATGAGCAGTTCTTC.

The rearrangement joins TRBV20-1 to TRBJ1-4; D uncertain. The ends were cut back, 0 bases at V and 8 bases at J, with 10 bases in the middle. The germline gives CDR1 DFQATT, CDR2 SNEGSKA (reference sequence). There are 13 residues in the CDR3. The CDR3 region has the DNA TGCAGTGCTAGAGAGAGATTAGCAGAAAAACTGTTTTTT. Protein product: CSARERLAEKLFF.

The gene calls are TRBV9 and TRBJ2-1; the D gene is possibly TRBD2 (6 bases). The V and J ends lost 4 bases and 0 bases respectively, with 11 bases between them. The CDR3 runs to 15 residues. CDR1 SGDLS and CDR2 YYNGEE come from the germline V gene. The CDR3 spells CASSPGGFSYNEQFF. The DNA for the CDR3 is TGTGCCAGCAGCCCTGGGGGGTTCTCCTACAATGAGCAGTTCTTC.

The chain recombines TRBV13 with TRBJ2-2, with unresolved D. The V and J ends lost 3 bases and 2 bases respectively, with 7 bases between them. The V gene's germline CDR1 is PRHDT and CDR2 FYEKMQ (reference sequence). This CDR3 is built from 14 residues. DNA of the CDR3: TGTGCCAGCAGCTTTAGTACCAACACCGGGGAGCTGTTTTTT. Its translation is CASSFSTNTGELFF. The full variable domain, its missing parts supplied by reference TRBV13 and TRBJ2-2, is AAGVIQSPRHLIKEKRETATLKCYPIPRHDTVYWYQQGPGQDPQFLISFYEKMQSDKGSIPDRFSAQQFSDYHSELNMSSLELGDSALYFCASSFSTNTGELFFGEGSRLTVL.